The present T cell receptor (beta chain) was sequenced within a study of CD8+CD57+ T cells in acquired aplastic anemia. Overall study results and limits: There were some 27 CD8+ CDR3 sequences that occurred in both patients and controls.

Comments on this clonotype: As yet, its antigen is unknown.

Genomic DNA served as template for TCR beta VDJ and CDR3 profiling. A single record per CDR3 protein comes from TCRdb applying MiXCR to the reads. Here the sample spans just over 150,000 distinct CDR3 sequences, 48% being singletons. CD8+CD57+ cell expansion, shown by flow cytometry, had occurred in the patients selected for sequencing. Every patient was diagnosed with severe acquired aplastic anemia. The blood sampling took place in patients who had so far received no therapy. CDR3 length: 15 residues. Germline-derived CDR1 and CDR2 are SSHAT and FNYEAQ (reference sequence). Trimming removed 1 base at V and 1 base at J, with 8 bases between.

The source material was sorted CD4+, CD8+, or CD8+CD57+ T cells (not recorded which) from PBMCs. The J gene is TRBJ2-1, the V gene TRBV7-7; weak D call: TRBD2 (5 bases). The TCR originated in a human donor with aplastic anemia. CDR3 amino acids: CASSLDGVSYNEQFF. CDR3 in DNA: TGTGCCAGCAGCTTAGACGGGGTTTCCTACAATGAGCAGTTCTTC.